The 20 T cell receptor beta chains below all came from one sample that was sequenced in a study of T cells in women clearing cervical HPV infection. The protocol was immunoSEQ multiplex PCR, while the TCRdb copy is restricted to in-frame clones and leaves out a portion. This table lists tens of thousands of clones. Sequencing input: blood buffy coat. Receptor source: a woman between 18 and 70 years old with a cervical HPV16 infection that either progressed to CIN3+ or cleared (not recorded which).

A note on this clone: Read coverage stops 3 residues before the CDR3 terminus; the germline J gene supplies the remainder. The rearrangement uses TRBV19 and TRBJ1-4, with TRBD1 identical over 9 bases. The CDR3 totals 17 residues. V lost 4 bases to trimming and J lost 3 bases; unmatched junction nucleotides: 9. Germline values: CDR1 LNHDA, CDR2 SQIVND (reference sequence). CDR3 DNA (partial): TGTGCCAGTAGTACCCTCCCGGGACAGGGTTCTAATGAAAAA. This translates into CASSTLPGQGSNEK. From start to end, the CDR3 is CASSTLPGQGSNEKLFF.

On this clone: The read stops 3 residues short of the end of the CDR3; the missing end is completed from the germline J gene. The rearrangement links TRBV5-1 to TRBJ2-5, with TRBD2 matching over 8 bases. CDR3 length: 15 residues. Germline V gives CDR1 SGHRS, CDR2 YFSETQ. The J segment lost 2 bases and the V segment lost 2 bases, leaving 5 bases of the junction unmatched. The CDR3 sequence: CASSLSGSPQETQYF. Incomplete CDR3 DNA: TGCGCCAGCAGCTTAAGCGGGAGCCCTCAAGAGACC. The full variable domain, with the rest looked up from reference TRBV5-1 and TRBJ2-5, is KAGVTQTPRYLIKTRGQQVTLSCSPISGHRSVSWYQQTPGQGLQFLFEYFSETQRNKGNFPGRFSGRQFSNSRSEMNVSTLELGDSALYLCASSLSGSPQETQYFGPGTRLLVL.

The covered CDR3 bases are TGTGCCAGCAGCTTAACGCAGGGACATCAGCACGAG. Translated, it gives CASSLTQGHQHE. In full, the CDR3 reads CASSLTQGHQHEQYF. The chain combines TRBV7-2 with TRBJ2-7; weak D call: TRBD1 (6 bases). The missing CDR3 end, 3 residues past where the read stops, is filled in from the germline J gene. This CDR3 is 15 amino acids long. Germline CDR1 and CDR2: SGHTA and FQGNSA. Trimming left V 2 bases short and J 5 bases short, with 16 bases between.

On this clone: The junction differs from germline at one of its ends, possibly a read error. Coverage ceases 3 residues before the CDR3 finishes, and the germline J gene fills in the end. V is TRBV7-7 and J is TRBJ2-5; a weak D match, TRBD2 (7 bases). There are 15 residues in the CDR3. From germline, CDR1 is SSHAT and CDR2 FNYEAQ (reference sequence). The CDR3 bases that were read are TGTGCTAGCAGTCTTCCTAGGGGGGGTGGAGAGACC. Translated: CASSLPRGGGET. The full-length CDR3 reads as CASSLPRGGGETQYF. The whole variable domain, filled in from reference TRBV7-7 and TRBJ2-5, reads GAGVSQSPRYKVTKRGQDVTLRCDPISSHATLYWYQQALGQGPEFLTYFNYEAQPDKSGLPSDRFSAERPEGSISTLTIQRTEQRDSAMYRCASSLPRGGGETQYFGPGTRLLVL.

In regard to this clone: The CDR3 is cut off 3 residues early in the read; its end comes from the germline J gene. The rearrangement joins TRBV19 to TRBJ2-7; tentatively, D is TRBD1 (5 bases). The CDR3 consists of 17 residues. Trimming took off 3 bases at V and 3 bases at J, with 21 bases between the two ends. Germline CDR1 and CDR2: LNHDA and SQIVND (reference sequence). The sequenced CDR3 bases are TGTGCCAGTAGTATGTCAGGGTCGGGTACGGTCTACTACGAG. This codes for CASSMSGSGTVYYE. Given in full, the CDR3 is CASSMSGSGTVYYEQYF.

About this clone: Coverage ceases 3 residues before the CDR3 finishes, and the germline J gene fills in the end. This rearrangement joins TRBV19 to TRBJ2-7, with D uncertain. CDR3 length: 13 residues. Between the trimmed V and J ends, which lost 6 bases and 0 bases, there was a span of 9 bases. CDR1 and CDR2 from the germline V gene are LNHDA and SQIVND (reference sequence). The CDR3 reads CASSSANSYEQYF. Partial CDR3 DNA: TGTGCCAGTAGCTCTGCTAACTCCTACGAG.

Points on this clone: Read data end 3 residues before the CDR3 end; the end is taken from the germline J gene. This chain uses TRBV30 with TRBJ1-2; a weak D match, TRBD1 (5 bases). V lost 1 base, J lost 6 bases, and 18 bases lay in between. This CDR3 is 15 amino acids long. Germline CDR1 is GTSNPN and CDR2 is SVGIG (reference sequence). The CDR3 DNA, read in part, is TGTGCCTGGAGTGGACTCAGGGAAATGGAGAATGGC. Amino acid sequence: CAWSGLREMENG. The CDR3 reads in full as CAWSGLREMENGYTF.

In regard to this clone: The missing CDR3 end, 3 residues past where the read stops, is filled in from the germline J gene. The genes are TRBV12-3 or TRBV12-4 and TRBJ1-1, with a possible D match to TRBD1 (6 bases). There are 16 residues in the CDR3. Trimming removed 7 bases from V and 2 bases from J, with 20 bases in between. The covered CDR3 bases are TGTGCCAGCATCTCGTCGGGGGGCCAGGTAAACACTGAA. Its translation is CASISSGGQVNTE. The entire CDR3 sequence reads CASISSGGQVNTEAFF.

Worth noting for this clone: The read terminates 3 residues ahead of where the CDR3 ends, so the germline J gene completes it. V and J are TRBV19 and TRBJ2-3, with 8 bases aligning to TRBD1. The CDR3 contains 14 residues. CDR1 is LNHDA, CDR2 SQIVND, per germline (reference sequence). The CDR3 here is CASRLDRGDQPQYF. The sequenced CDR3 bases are TGTGCCAGTAGATTAGACAGGGGCGATCAGCCG.

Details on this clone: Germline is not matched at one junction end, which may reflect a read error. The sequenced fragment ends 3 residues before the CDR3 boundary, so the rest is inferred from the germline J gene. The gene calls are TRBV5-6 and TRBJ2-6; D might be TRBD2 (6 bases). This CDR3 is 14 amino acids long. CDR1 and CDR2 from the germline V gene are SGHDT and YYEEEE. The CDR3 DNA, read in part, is TGTGCCAGCAGCCTCTTCATGGGGGGCAACGTC. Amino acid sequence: CASSLFMGGNV. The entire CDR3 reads CASSLFMGGNVLTF.

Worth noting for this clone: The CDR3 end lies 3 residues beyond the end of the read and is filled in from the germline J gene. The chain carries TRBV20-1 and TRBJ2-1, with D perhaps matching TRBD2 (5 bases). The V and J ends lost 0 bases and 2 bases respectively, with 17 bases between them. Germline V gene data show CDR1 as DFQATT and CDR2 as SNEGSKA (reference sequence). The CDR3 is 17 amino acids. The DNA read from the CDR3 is TGCAGTGCTAGAGATCTAGGTCGGAGCGGTACCTACAATGAG. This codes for CSARDLGRSGTYNE. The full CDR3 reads CSARDLGRSGTYNEQFF.

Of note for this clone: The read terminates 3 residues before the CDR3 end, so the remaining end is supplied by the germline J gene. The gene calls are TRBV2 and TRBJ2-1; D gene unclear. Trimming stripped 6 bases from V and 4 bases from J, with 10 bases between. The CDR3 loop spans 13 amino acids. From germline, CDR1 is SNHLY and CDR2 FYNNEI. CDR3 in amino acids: CASRQTPYNEQFF. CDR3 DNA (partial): TGTGCCAGCAGACAGACCCCTTACAATGAG.

This CDR3 reads CSATPTAGVVETQYF. CDR3 bases read: TGCAGTGCTACACCCACAGCGGGGGTAGTGGAGACC. The chain has TRBV20-1 and TRBJ2-5; 8 positions agree with TRBD2. The read finishes 3 residues shy of the CDR3 end, and the germline J gene is used to complete it. The CDR3 length is 15 residues. CDR1 DFQATT and CDR2 SNEGSKA come from the germline V gene (reference sequence). The junction had 12 bases not matched to a gene; V was cut back by 4 bases and J by 5 bases.

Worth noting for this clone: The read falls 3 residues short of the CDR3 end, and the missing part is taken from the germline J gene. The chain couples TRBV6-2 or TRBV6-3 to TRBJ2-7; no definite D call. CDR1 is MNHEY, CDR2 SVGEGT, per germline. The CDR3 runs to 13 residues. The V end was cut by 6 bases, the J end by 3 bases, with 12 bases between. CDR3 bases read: TGTGCCAGCAGATACCCGCCTAACTACGAG. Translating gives CASRYPPNYE. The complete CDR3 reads CASRYPPNYEQYF.

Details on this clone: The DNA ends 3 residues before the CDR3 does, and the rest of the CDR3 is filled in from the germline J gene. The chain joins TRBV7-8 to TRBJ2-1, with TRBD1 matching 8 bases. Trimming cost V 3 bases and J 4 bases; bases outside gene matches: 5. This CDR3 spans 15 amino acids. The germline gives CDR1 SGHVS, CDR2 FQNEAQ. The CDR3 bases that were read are TGTGCCAGCAGCTTGTCGGGACAGGCATACAATGAG. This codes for CASSLSGQAYNE. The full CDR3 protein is CASSLSGQAYNEQFF.

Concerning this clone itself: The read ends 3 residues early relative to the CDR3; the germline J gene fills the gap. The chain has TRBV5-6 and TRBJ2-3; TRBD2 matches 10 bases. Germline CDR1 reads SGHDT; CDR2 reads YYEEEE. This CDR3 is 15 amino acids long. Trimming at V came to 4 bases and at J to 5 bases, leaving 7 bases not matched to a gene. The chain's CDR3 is CASSPAGGAGDTQYF. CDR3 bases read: TGTGCCAGCAGCCCAGCGGGGGGGGCGGGAGATACG.

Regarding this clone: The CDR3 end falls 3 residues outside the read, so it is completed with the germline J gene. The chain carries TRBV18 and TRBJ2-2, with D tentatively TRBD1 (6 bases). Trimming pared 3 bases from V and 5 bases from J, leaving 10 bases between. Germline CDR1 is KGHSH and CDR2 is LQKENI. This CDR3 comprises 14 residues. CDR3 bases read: TGTGCCAGCTCACCGGGGGCAGGGACCGGGGAG. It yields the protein CASSPGAGTGE. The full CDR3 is CASSPGAGTGELFF.

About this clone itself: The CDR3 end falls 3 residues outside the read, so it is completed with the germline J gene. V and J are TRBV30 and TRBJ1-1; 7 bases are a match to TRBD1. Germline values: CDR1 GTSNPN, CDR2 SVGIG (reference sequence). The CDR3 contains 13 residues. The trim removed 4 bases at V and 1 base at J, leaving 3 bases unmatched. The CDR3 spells CAWMGQQNTEAFF. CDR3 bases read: TGTGCCTGGATGGGACAGCAGAACACTGAA.

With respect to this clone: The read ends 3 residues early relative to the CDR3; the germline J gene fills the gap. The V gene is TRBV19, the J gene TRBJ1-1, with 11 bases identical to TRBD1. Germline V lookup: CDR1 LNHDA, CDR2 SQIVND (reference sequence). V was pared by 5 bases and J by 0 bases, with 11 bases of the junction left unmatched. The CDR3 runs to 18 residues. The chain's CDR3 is CASSVTPGTGGLNTEAFF. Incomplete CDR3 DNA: TGTGCCAGTAGTGTAACCCCCGGGACAGGGGGTTTGAACACTGAA.

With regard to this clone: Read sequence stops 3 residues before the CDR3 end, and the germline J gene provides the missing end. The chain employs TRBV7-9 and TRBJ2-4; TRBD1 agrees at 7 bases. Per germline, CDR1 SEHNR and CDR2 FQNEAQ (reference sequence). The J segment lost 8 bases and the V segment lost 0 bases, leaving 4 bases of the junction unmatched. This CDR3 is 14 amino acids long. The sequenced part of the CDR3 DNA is TGTGCCAGCAGCTTAGCAGGGACAGTGGACATT. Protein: CASSLAGTVDI. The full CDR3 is CASSLAGTVDIQYF.